The entry below describes one T cell receptor beta chain. Some 27,000 T cell genomes, or about 190 ng DNA, went into the sorted-subset replicate PCRs. Assay: immunoSEQ multiplex PCR; the TCRdb copy retains only in-frame clones and omits some. Of fewer than 3 million clones listed, less than 95% are singletons. This specimen comes from a study of shared clonotypes between healthy human individuals. Sequenced: naive CD4+ T cells from PBMCs. Regarding subset: CD45RA+ positively selected. The clonotype comes from a man aged 18 to 29 in good health. Some clones in this sample may be carry-over from other donors' samples.

The CDR3 here is CASSTRTGIFEKLFF. CDR3 DNA sequence: TGTGCCAGCAGTACCCGGACAGGAATTTTTGAAAAACTGTTTTTT. The V and J genes are TRBV28 and TRBJ1-4, with 7 nucleotides matching TRBD1. The length of the CDR3 is 15 residues. Looked up from germline, CDR1 is MDHEN and CDR2 is SYDVKM. V was pared by 5 bases and J by 7 bases, with 10 bases of the junction left unmatched.